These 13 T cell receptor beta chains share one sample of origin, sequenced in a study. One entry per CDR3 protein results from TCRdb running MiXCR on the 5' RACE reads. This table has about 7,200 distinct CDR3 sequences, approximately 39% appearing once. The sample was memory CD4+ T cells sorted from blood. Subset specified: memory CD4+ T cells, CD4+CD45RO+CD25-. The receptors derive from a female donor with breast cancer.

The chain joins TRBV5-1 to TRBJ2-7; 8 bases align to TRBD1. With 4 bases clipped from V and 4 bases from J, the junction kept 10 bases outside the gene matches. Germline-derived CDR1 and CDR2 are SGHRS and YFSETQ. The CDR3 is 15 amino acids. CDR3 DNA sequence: TGCGCCAGCAGCGACCTCCCGGGACAGGAATACGAGCAGTACTTC. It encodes CASSDLPGQEYEQYF.

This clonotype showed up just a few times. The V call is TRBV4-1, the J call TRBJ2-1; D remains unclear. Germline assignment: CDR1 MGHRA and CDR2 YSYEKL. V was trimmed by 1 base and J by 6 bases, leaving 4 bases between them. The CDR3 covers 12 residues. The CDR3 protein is CASSQGGNEQFF. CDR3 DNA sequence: TGCGCCAGCAGCCAAGGGGGCAATGAGCAGTTCTTC.

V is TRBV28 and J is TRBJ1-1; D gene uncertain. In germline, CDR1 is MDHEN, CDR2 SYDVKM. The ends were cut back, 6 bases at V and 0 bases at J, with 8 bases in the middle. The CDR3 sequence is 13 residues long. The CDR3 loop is CASSQVLNTEAFF. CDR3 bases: TGTGCCAGCAGCCAGGTTTTGAACACTGAAGCTTTCTTT.

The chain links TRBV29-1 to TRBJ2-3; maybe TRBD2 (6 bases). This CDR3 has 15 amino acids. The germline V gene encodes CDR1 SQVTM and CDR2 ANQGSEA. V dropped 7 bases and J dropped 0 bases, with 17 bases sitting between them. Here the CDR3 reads CSALNPGTSTDTQYF. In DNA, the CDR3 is TGCAGCGCCCTTAATCCGGGGACTAGCACAGATACGCAGTATTTT.

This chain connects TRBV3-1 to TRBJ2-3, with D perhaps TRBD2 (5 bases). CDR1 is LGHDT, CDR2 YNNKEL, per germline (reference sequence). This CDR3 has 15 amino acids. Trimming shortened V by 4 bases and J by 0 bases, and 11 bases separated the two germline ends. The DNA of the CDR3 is TGTGCCAGCAGCCCAAGCCGGACTAGCACAGATACGCAGTATTTT. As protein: CASSPSRTSTDTQYF.

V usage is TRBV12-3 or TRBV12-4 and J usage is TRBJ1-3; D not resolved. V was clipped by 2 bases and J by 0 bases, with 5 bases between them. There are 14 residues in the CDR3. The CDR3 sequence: CASSLQSSGNTIYF. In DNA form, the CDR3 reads TGTGCCAGCAGTTTACAAAGCTCTGGAAACACCATATATTTT.

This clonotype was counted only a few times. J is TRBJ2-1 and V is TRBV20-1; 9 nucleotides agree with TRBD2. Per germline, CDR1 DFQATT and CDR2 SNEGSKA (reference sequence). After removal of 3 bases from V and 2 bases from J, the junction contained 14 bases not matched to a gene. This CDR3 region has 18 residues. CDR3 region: CSASGIASGKGPYNEQFF. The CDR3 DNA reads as TGCAGTGCTAGTGGCATCGCTAGCGGGAAGGGGCCCTACAATGAGCAGTTCTTC.

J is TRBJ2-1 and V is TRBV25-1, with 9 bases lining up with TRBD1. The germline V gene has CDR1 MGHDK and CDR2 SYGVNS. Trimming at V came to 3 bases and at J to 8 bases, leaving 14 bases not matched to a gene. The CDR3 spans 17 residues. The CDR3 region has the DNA TGTGCCAGCAGTGACCCCACAGGGGGCCGGGGAATGGATGAGCAGTTCTTC. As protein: CASSDPTGGRGMDEQFF.

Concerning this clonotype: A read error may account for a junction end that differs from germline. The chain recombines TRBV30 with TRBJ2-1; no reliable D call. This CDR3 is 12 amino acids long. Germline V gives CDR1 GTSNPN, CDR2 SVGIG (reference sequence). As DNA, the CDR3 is TGTGCCTGGAGCCCCGGGTACAACGAGCAGTTCTTC. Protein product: CAWSPGYNEQFF.

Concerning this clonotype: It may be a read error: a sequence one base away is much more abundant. CDR3 bases: TGCAGCCCCGATTTCGGGGGAGGAGTACTCTTC. It codes for CSPDFGGGVLF. The V call is TRBV29-1, the J call TRBJ2-1; possibly TRBD2 for D (6 bases). The CDR3 loop spans 11 amino acids. CDR1 is SQVTM, CDR2 ANQGSEA, per germline.

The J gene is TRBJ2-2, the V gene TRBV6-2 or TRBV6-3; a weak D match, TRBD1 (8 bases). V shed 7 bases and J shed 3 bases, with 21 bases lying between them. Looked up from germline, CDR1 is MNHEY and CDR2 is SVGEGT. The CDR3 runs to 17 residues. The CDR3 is CASTRRLTGGDTGELFF. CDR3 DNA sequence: TGTGCCAGCACCAGACGACTTACAGGGGGGGACACCGGGGAGCTGTTTTTT.

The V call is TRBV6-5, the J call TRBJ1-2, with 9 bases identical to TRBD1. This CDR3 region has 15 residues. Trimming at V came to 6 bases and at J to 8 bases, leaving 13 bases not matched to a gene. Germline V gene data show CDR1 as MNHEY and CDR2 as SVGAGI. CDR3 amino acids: CASRWDTGGKGGYTF. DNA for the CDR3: TGTGCCAGCAGGTGGGATACAGGGGGCAAAGGCGGCTACACCTTC.

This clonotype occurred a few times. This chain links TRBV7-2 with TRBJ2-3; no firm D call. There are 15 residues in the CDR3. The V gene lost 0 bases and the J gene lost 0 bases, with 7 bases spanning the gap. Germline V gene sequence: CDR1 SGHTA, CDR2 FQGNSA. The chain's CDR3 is CASSLAYQSTDTQYF. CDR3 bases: TGTGCCAGCAGCTTAGCCTACCAGAGCACAGATACGCAGTATTTT.